Sequencing of this TCR beta chain was carried out in a study of molecular identifiers for immune sequencing clone quantification. This clonotype was counted at least ten times. Its specificity is not known. Previously published methods and listed TCR primers were used for the bulk TCR libraries. TCRdb passed the PCR reads through MiXCR, listing each CDR3 protein once. This sample yields approximately 550,000 distinct CDR3 sequences, of which around 21% are seen a single time; around 0.84% belongs to the top ten. Study results and limitations: Underestimated sizes of highly expanded clones could result from identical TCR molecules that share a barcode. Detection of one spiked Jurkat cell's TCR RNA reportedly worked in 1 million or so naive cells.

Germline CDR1 and CDR2: MNHEY and SVGEGT. Trimming took 7 bases from V and 3 from J, leaving 13 bases between them. The CDR3 has 14 residues. Source material: naive CD8+ T cells from blood, with Jurkat cell RNA spiked in. The subset denotes: FACS-sorted CD8+CD4-CCR7+CD45RA+ naive T cells. The genes are TRBV6-2 or TRBV6-3 and TRBJ1-5, with D possibly being TRBD1 (6 bases). This receptor was taken from a human donor in good health. Some libraries in this study had Jurkat cell RNA spiked in. CDR3 in amino acids: CASTMTGLNQPQHF. The DNA of the CDR3 is TGTGCCAGCACCATGACAGGTCTCAATCAGCCCCAGCATTTT.